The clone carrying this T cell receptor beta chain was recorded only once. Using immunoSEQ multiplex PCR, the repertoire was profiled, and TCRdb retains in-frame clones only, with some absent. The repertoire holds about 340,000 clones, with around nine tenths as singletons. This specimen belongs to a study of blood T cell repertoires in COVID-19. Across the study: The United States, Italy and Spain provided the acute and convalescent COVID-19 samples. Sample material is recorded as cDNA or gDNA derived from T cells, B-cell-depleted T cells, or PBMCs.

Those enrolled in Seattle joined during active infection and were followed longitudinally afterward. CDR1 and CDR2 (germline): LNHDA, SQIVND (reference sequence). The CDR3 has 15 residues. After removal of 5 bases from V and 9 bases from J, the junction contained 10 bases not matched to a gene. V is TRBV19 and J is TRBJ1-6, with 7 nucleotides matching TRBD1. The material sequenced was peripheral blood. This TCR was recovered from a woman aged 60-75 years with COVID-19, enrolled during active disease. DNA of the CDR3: TGTGCCAGTAGTGTAACAGGGGCTGTAGGTTCACCCCTCCACTTT. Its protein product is CASSVTGAVGSPLHF. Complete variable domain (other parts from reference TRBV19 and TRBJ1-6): DGGITQSPKYLFRKEGQNVTLSCEQNLNHDAMYWYRQDPGQGLRLIYYSQIVNDFQKGDIAEGYSVSREKKESFPLTVTSAQKNPTAFYLCASSVTGAVGSPLHFGNGTRLTVT.